This T cell receptor (beta chain) came from a study of cytomegalovirus exposure and HLA in healthy donors. The PCR ran on 60 Vbeta and 13 Jbeta primers. Some clones are missing from TCRdb's copy, which holds only in-frame ones; the method was immunoSEQ multiplex PCR. Of roughly 200,000 clones detected, 75% to 85% appear once; the ten largest clones hold about 14%. Germline assignment: CDR1 SGHNT and CDR2 YYREEE (reference sequence). With 0 bases removed from V and 10 bases from J, the gap between germline ends came to 8 bases. This CDR3 has 12 amino acids. This rearrangement joins TRBV5-4 to TRBJ2-1; possible D gene TRBD1, 6 bases. The specimen sequenced was PBMCs. This clonotype was sampled from a woman in her thirties in good health and CMV-seropositive. CDR3 sequence (DNA): TGTGCCAGCAGCTTGGCGCAGGGGGAGCAGTTCTTC. Its translation: CASSLAQGEQFF.